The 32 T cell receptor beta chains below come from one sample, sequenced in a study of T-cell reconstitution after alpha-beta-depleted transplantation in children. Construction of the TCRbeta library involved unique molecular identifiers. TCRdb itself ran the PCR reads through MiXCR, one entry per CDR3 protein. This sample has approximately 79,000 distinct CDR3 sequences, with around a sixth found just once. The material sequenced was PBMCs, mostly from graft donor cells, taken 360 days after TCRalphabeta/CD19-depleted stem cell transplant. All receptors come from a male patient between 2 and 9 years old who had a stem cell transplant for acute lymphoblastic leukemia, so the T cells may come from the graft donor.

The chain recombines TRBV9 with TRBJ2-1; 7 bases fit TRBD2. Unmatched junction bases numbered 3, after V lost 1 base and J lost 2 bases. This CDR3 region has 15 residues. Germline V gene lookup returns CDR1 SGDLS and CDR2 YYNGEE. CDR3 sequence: CASSVSLAAYNEQFF. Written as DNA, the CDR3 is TGTGCCAGCAGCGTAAGTCTAGCGGCCTACAATGAGCAGTTCTTC.

The CDR3 DNA follows: TGCGCCAGCAGCCAAGCTCCTTCTCTAGCGGCTGGGGCCAACGTCCTGACTTTC. It yields the protein CASSQAPSLAAGANVLTF. The chain has TRBV4-1 and TRBJ2-6, with TRBD2 matching over 7 bases. The V gene end was trimmed by 1 base and the J gene end by 2 bases; junction bases not matched to a gene: 8. From germline, CDR1 is MGHRA and CDR2 YSYEKL. The CDR3 spans 18 residues.

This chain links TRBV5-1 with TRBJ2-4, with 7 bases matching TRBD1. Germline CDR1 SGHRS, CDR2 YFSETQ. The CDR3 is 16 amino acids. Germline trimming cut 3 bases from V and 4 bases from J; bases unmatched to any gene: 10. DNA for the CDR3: TGCGCCAGCAGCTCAAATGGGGGACAGCCGAAAAACATTCAGTACTTC. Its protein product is CASSSNGGQPKNIQYF.

The CDR3 reads CASSRLDQETQYF. CDR3 DNA sequence: TGCGCCAGCAGCCGACTCGATCAAGAGACCCAGTACTTC. V and J are TRBV5-1 and TRBJ2-5, with D unclear. The CDR3 extends over 13 amino acids. With 4 bases removed from V and 2 bases from J, the gap between germline ends came to 9 bases. CDR1 SGHRS and CDR2 YFSETQ come from the germline V gene.

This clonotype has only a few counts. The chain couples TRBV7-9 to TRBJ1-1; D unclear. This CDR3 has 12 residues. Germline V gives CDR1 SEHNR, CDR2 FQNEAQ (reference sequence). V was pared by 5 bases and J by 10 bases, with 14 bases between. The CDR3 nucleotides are TGTGCCAGCAGCACACCCGGTGATCCAGCTTTCTTT. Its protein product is CASSTPGDPAFF. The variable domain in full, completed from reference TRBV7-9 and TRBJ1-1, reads DTGVSQNPRHKITKRGQNVTFRCDPISEHNRLYWYRQTLGQGPEFLTYFQNEAQLEKSRLLSDRFSAERPKGSFSTLEIQRTEQGDSAMYLCASSTPGDPAFFGQGTRLTVV.

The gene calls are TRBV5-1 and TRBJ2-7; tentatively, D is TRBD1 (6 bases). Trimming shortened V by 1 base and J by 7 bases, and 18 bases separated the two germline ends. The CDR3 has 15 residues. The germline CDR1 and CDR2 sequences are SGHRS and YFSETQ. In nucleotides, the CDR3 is TGCGCCAGCAGCTTGAGGTCCACAGGGTCTGGGGAGCAGTACTTC. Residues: CASSLRSTGSGEQYF.

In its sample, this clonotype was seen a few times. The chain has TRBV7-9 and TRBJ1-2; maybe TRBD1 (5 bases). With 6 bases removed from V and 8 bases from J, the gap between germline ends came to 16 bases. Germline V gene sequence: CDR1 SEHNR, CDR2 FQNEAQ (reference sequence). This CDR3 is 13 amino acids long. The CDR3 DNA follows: TGTGCCAGCAGACCTGGGGCCGGGAGAGGCTACACCTTC. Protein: CASRPGAGRGYTF.

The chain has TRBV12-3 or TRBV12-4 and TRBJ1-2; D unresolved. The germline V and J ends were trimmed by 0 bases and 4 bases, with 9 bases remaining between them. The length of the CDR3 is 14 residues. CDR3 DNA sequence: TGTGCCAGCAGTTTAGCGCGGCAGACCTATGGCTACACCTTC. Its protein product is CASSLARQTYGYTF.

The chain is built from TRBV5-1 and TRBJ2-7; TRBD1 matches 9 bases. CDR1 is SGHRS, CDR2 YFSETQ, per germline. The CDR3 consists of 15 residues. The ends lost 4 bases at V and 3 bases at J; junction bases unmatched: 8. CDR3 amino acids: CASSPTGTGIYEQYF. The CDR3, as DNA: TGCGCCAGCAGCCCAACCGGGACAGGGATCTACGAGCAGTACTTC.

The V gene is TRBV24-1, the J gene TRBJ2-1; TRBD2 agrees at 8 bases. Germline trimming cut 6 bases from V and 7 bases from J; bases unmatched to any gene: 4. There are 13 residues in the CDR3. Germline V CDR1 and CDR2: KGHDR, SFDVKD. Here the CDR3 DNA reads TGTGCCACCAGTAACGGGAGGGGGAATGAGCAGTTCTTC. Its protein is CATSNGRGNEQFF.

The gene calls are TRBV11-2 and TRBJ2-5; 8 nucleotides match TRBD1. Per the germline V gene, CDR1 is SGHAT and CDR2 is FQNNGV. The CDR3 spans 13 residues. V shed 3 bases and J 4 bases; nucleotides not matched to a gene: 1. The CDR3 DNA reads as TGTGCCAGCAGCTTCACAGGGGGAGAGACCCAGTACTTC. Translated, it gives CASSFTGGETQYF.

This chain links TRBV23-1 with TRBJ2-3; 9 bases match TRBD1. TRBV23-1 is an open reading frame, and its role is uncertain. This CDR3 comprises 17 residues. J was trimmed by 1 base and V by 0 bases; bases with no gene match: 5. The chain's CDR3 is CASSQSTGGVRTDTQYF. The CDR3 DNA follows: TGCGCCAGCAGTCAATCGACAGGGGGTGTGCGCACAGATACGCAGTATTTT.

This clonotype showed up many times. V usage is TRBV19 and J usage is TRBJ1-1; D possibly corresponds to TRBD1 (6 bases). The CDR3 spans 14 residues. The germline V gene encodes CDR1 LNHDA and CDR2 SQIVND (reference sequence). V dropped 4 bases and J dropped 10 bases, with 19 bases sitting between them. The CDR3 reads CASSTQGGTPRAFF. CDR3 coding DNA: TGTGCCAGTAGTACCCAAGGGGGGACTCCCAGAGCTTTCTTT.

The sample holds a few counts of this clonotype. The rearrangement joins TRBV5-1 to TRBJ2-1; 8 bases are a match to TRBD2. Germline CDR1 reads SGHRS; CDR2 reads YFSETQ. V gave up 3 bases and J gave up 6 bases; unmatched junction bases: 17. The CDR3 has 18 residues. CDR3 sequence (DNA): TGCGCCAGCAGCTCCCAGGTCTCTCCGGGAGGGCCAAGCAATGAGCAGTTCTTC. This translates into CASSSQVSPGGPSNEQFF.

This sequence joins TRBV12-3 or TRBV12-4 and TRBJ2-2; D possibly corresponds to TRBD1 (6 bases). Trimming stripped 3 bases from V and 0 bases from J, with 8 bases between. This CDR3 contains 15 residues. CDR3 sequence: CASSFGGANTGELFF. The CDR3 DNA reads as TGTGCCAGCAGTTTTGGGGGCGCGAACACCGGGGAGCTGTTTTTT.

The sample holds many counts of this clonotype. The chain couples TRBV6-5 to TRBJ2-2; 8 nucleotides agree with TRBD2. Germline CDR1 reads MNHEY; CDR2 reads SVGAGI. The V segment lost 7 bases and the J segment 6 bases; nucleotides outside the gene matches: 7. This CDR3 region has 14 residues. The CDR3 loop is CASTRGGVAGELFF. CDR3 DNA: TGTGCCAGCACCCGGGGGGGAGTGGCCGGGGAGCTGTTTTTT.

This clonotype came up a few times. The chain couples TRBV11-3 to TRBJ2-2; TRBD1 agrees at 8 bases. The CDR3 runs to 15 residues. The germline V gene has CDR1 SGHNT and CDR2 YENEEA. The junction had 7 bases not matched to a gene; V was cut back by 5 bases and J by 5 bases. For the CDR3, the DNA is TGTGCCAGCAGCAAAAGACAGGGGAGGACCGGGGAGCTGTTTTTT. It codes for CASSKRQGRTGELFF.

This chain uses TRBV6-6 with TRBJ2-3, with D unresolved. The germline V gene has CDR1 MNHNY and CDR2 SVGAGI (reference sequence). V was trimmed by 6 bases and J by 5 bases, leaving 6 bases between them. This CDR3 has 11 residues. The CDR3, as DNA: TGTGCCAGCAGCTACCTAGATACGCAGTATTTT. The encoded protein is CASSYLDTQYF.

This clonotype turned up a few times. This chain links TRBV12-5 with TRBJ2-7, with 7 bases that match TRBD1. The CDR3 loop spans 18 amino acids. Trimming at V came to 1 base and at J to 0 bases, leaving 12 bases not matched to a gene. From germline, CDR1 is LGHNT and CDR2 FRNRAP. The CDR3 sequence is CASGLDLGQARSSYEQYF. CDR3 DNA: TGTGCTAGTGGTTTGGACCTTGGACAGGCTCGGAGCTCCTACGAGCAGTACTTC.

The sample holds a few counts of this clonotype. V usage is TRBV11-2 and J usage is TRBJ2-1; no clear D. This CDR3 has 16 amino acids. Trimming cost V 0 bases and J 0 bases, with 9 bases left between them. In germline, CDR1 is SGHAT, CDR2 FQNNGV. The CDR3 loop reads CASSLDPRSSYNEQFF. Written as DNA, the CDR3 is TGTGCCAGCAGCTTAGATCCTAGGAGCTCCTACAATGAGCAGTTCTTC. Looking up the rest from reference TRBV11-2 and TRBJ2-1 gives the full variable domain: EAGVAQSPRYKIIEKRQSVAFWCNPISGHATLYWYQQILGQGPKLLIQFQNNGVVDDSQLPKDRFSAERLKGVDSTLKIQPAKLEDSAVYLCASSLDPRSSYNEQFFGPGTRLTVL.

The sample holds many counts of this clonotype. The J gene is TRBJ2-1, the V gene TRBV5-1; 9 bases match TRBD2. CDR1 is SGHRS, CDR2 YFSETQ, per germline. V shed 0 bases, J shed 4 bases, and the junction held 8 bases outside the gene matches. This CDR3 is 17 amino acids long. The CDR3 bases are TGCGCCAGCAGCTTGGAAGGCGGGACTAGCCTTTACAATGAGCAGTTCTTC. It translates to CASSLEGGTSLYNEQFF.

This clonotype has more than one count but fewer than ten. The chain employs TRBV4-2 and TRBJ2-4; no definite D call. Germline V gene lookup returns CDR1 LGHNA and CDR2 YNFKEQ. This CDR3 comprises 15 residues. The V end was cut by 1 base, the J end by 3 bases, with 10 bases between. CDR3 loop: CASSQVSVVKNIQYF. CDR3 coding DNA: TGTGCCAGCAGCCAAGTGTCAGTCGTCAAAAACATTCAGTACTTC.

The CDR3 here is CASSIRGNTEAFF. The DNA for the CDR3 is TGTGCCAGCAGCATCAGGGGGAACACTGAAGCTTTCTTT. The V call is TRBV7-9, the J call TRBJ1-1, with a tentative D call TRBD1 (6 bases). CDR3 length equals 13 residues. Between the trimmed V and J ends, which lost 5 bases and 1 base, there was a span of 8 bases. CDR1 is SEHNR, CDR2 FQNEAQ, per germline (reference sequence). Full variable domain (rest looked up from reference TRBV7-9 and TRBJ1-1): DTGVSQNPRHKITKRGQNVTFRCDPISEHNRLYWYRQTLGQGPEFLTYFQNEAQLEKSRLLSDRFSAERPKGSFSTLEIQRTEQGDSAMYLCASSIRGNTEAFFGQGTRLTVV.

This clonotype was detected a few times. The CDR3 region has the DNA TGTGCCAGCAGCTTCACGACAGGGATCCCAGATACGCAGTATTTT. Encoded protein: CASSFTTGIPDTQYF. The chain carries TRBV7-2 and TRBJ2-3, with TRBD1 matching over 7 bases. CDR1 and CDR2 (germline): SGHTA, FQGNSA. This CDR3 contains 15 residues. Trimming at V came to 3 bases and at J to 4 bases, leaving 7 bases not matched to a gene.

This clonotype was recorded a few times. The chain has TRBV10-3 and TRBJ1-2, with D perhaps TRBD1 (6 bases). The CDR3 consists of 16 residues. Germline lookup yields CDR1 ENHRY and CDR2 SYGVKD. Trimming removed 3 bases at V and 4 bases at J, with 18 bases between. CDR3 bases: TGTGCCATCAGTGATGCGGGGGCAACTAAAGTCTATGGCTACACCTTC. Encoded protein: CAISDAGATKVYGYTF.

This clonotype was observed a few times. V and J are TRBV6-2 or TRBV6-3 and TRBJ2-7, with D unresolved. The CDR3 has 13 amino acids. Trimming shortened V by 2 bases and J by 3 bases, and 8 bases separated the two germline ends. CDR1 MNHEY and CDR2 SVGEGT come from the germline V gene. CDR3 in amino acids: CASSYGWNYEQYF. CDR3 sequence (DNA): TGTGCCAGCAGTTACGGCTGGAACTACGAGCAGTACTTC.

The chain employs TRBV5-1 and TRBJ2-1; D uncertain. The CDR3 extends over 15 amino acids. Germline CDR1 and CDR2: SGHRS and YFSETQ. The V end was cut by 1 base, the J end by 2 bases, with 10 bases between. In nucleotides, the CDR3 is TGCGCCAGCAGCTTGAGGGCAGAGACCTACAATGAGCAGTTCTTC. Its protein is CASSLRAETYNEQFF.

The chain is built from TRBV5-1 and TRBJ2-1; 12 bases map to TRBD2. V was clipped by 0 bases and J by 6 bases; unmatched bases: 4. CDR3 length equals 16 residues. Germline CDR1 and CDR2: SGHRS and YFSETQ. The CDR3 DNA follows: TGCGCCAGCAGCTTGGTGGCTAGCGGGAGGGCCAATGAGCAGTTCTTC. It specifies CASSLVASGRANEQFF.

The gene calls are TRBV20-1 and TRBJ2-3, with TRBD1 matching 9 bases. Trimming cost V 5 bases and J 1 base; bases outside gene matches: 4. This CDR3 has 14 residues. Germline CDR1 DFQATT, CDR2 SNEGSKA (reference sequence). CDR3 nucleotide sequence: TGCAGTGCTCACAGGGGGCGACGCACAGATACGCAGTATTTT. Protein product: CSAHRGRRTDTQYF.

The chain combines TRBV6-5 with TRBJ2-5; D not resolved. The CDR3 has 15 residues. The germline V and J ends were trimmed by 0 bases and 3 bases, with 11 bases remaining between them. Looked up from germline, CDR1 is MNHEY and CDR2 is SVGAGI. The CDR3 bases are TGTGCCAGCAGTTACTCGACCGGGTGGGAAGAGACCCAGTACTTC. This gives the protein CASSYSTGWEETQYF.

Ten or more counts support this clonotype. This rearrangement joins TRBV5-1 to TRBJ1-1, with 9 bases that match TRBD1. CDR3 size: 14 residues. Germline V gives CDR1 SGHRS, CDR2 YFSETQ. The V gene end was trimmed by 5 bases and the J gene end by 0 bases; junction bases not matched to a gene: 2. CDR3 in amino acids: CASSYRGLNTEAFF. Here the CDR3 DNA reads TGCGCCAGCAGTTACAGGGGGCTGAACACTGAAGCTTTCTTT.

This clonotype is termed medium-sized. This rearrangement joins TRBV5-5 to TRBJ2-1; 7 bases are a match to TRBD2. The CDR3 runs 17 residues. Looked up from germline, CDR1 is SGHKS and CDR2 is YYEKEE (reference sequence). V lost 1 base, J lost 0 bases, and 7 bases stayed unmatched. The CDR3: CASSLYWGGSSYNEQFF. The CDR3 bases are TGTGCCAGCAGCTTGTATTGGGGCGGGAGCTCCTACAATGAGCAGTTCTTC. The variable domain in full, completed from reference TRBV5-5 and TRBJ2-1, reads DAGVTQSPTHLIKTRGQQVTLRCSPISGHKSVSWYQQVLGQGPQFIFQYYEKEERGRGNFPDRFSARQFPNYSSELNVNALLLGDSALYLCASSLYWGGSSYNEQFFGPGTRLTVL.